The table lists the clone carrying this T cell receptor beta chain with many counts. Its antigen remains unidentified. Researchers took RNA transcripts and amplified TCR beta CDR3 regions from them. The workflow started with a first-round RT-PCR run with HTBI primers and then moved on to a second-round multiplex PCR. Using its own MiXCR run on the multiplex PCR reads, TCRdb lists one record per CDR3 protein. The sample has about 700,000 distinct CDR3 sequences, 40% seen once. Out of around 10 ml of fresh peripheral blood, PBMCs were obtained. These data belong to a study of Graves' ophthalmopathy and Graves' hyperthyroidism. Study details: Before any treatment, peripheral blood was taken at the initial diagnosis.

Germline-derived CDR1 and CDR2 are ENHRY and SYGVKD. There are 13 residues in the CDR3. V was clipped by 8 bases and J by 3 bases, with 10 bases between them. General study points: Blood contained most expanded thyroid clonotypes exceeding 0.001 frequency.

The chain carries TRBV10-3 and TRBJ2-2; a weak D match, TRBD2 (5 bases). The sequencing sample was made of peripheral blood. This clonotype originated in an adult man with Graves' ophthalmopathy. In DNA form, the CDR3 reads TGTGCCATCCGGGAAGATGACACCGGGGAGCTGTTTTTT. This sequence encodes CAIREDDTGELFF.